The clone carrying this TCR beta chain has only a few counts. No antigen is known for it. This sample is part of a study of Ad26.COV2.S vaccination and SARS-CoV-2 variants. Study results and limitations: Non-spike TCR breadth was similar in vaccine and placebo recipients.

The repertoire was sequenced with immunoSEQ multiplex PCR; TCRdb's copy has only in-frame clones and lacks some. The table includes hundreds of thousands of clones, about 87% detected once. Treatment meaning: over 15 received Ad26.COV2.S at low or high dose, single or two shots; 5 received placebo; per-sample allocation not given. The samples date from day 63 after the first vaccine or placebo injection. The vaccine antigen was prefusion-stabilized Wuhan SARS-CoV-2 spike. This CDR3 comprises 16 residues. The germline CDR1 and CDR2 sequences are MNHEY and SMNVEV (reference sequence). V was shortened by 2 bases and J by 5 bases, with 16 bases between the two germline ends.

V usage is TRBV27 and J usage is TRBJ1-5; D remains unclear. Specimen: peripheral blood, collected in a trial of Ad26.COV2.S vaccine versus placebo. The clonotype was recovered from a person between 18 and 65 years old who received the Ad26.COV2.S COVID-19 vaccine or a placebo. As DNA, the CDR3 is TGTGCCAGCAGTTTAATTCCCCCCGGCAGTCATCAGCCCCAGCATTTT. Amino acid sequence: CASSLIPPGSHQPQHF.